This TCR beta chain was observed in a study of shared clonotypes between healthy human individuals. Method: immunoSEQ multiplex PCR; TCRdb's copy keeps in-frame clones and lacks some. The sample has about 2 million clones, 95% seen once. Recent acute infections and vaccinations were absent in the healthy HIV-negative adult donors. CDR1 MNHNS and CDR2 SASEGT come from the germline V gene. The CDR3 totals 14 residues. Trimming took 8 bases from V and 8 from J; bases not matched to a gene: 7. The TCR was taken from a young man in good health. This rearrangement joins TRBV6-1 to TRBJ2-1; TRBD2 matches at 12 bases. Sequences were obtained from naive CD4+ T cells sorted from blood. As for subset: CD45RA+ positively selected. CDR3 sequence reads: CASRTSGNFDEQFF. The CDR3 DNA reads TGTGCCAGCCGGACTAGCGGGAATTTCGATGAGCAGTTCTTC.